These 13 T cell receptor beta chains came from one sample sequenced in a study of siplizumab effects on memory and regulatory T cells. TCRdb's table, derived via immunoSEQ multiplex PCR, lists solely in-frame clones and lacks some. Found here are fewer than 85,000 clones, about 87% of them singletons; the top ten hold approximately 1.5%. The specimen sequenced was Tregs sorted from blood. Every receptor here comes from a human donor in good health.

V is TRBV2 and J is TRBJ1-1; no firm D call. V was cut by 7 bases and J by 8 bases, with 14 bases left in between. CDR1 is SNHLY, CDR2 FYNNEI, per germline. This CDR3 is built from 12 residues. CDR3 sequence reads: CASNAPTSEAFF. The CDR3, as DNA: TGTGCCAGCAACGCTCCTACTTCCGAAGCTTTCTTT.

The chain couples TRBV7-9 to TRBJ2-3; 11 bases map to TRBD2. Per the germline V gene, CDR1 is SEHNR and CDR2 is FQNEAQ (reference sequence). J was trimmed by 4 bases and V by 5 bases; bases with no gene match: 5. The CDR3 is 15 residues long. The DNA of the CDR3 is TGTGCCAGCAGCCCTAGCGGGGGGAAAGCAGATACGCAGTATTTT. It encodes CASSPSGGKADTQYF.

The rearrangement links TRBV18 to TRBJ1-1; perhaps TRBD1 as D (5 bases). The length of the CDR3 is 16 residues. The germline CDR1 and CDR2 sequences are KGHSH and LQKENI. Trimming left V 1 base short and J 5 bases short, with 17 bases between. The CDR3 region has the DNA TGTGCCAGCTCACCACAGGTCTCAGGGAGTTGGACTGAAGCTTTCTTT. Translated: CASSPQVSGSWTEAFF.

This chain links TRBV19 with TRBJ2-7, with TRBD2 matching over 8 bases. CDR1 and CDR2 (germline): LNHDA, SQIVND (reference sequence). This CDR3 region has 14 residues. The V and J ends lost 5 bases and 2 bases, in that order; junction bases with no gene match: 5. CDR3 residues: CASSERGLTYEQYF. Here the CDR3 DNA reads TGTGCCAGTAGTGAGCGGGGGCTCACCTACGAGCAGTACTTC.

This clone was recorded a few times. This chain uses TRBV4-3 with TRBJ2-2, with a tentative D call TRBD1 (5 bases). This CDR3 has 17 amino acids. CDR1 is LGHNA and CDR2 is YSLEER in the germline V gene. V lost 3 bases to trimming and J lost 0 bases, with 14 bases between them. CDR3 in amino acids: CASSQVYRPSNTGELFF. The CDR3, as DNA: TGCGCCAGCAGCCAGGTCTACAGGCCATCGAACACCGGGGAGCTGTTTTTT.

The J gene is TRBJ2-1, the V gene TRBV15; D is ambiguous. CDR3 length: 15 residues. Germline CDR1 and CDR2: LNHNV and YYDKDF (reference sequence). V was clipped by 1 base and J by 7 bases, with 14 bases between them. The CDR3 is CATSRGVNEINEQFF. As DNA, the CDR3 is TGTGCCACCAGCAGAGGCGTAAATGAAATTAATGAGCAGTTCTTC. Variable domain in full (rest from reference TRBV15 and TRBJ2-1): DAMVIQNPRYQVTQFGKPVTLSCSQTLNHNVMYWYQQKSSQAPKLLFHYYDKDFNNEADTPDNFQSRRPNTSFCFLDIRSPGLGDTAMYLCATSRGVNEINEQFFGPGTRLTVL.

The chain has TRBV6-1 and TRBJ1-2; D possibly corresponds to TRBD1 (5 bases). CDR3 length equals 15 residues. V lost 7 bases to trimming and J lost 4 bases, with 19 bases between them. CDR1 and CDR2 (germline): MNHNS, SASEGT. The CDR3: CASTRDGLLSYGYTF. The CDR3, as DNA: TGTGCCAGCACCCGGGACGGCCTTTTGTCCTATGGCTACACCTTC.

The rearrangement joins TRBV6-6 to TRBJ2-7, with D perhaps TRBD1 (6 bases). The germline CDR1 and CDR2 sequences are MNHNY and SVGAGI (reference sequence). CDR3 size: 11 residues. V lost 6 bases, J lost 5 bases, and 8 bases lay in between. The CDR3 coding sequence is TGTGCCAGCAGCGCAGGGGACGAGCAGTACTTC. Translation gives CASSAGDEQYF.

The rearrangement uses TRBV19 and TRBJ2-3; 8 nucleotides match TRBD1. Germline V gives CDR1 LNHDA, CDR2 SQIVND (reference sequence). CDR3 length: 16 amino acids. The V and J ends lost 5 bases and 8 bases, in that order; junction bases with no gene match: 15. CDR3 coding DNA: TGTGCCAGTAGTGCGGTTACCGGGACAGGCAAAGGTACGCAGTATTTT. This translates into CASSAVTGTGKGTQYF.

The V and J genes are TRBV10-3 and TRBJ2-5; D is unclear. The J call may not be correct, given that the DNA end is closer to TRBJ2-7. CDR1 is ENHRY and CDR2 is SYGVKD in the germline V gene. The CDR3 is 12 residues long. CDR3: CAIGQPTYEQYF. For the CDR3, the DNA is TGTGCCATCGGGCAGCCTACCTACGAGCAGTACTTC.

The chain recombines TRBV6-6 with TRBJ2-2; D uncertain. The germline V gene has CDR1 MNHNY and CDR2 SVGAGI (reference sequence). V was clipped by 5 bases and J by 6 bases, with 7 bases between them. CDR3 size: 12 residues. CDR3 loop: CASSTPPGELFF. CDR3 sequence (DNA): TGTGCCAGCAGTACCCCCCCCGGGGAGCTGTTTTTT.

The chain carries TRBV28 and TRBJ1-2; 10 bases are shared with TRBD1. Per germline, CDR1 MDHEN and CDR2 SYDVKM. This CDR3 has 14 residues. With V trimmed by 8 bases and J by 6 bases, 9 bases remained unmatched. The CDR3 DNA reads as TGTGCCAGCGGCGTGACGACAGGGGGCCATGGCTACACCTTC. Translating it yields CASGVTTGGHGYTF.

The chain uses TRBV6-4 and TRBJ1-3, with TRBD1 as a possible D gene (5 bases). The V end was cut by 3 bases, the J end by 0 bases, with 12 bases between. CDR1 is MRHNA and CDR2 is SNTAGT in the germline V gene. This CDR3 spans 16 amino acids. The CDR3 region is CASSESGTHSGNTIYF. The CDR3 DNA is TGTGCCAGCAGTGAATCGGGGACCCACTCTGGAAACACCATATATTTT.